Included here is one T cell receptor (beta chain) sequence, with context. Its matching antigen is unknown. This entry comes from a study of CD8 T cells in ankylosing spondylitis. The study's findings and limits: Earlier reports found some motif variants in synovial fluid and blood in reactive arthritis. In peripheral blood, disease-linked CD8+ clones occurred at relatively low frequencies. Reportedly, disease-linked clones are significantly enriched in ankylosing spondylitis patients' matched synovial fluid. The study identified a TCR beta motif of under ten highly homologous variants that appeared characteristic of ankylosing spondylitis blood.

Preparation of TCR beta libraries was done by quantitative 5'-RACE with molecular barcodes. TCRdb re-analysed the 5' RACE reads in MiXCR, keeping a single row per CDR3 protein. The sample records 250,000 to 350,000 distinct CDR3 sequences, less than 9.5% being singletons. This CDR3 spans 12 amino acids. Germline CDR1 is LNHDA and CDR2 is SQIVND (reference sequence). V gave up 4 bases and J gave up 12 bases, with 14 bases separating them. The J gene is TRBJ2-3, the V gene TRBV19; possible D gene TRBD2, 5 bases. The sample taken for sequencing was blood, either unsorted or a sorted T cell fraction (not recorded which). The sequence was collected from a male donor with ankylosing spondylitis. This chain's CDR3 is CASSRPDSTQYF. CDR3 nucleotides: TGTGCCAGTAGTAGGCCGGACTCCACCCAGTATTTT.